A selection of T cell receptor beta chains follows, all from one sample in a study of neurological immune-mediated disorders. TCRdb redid the calling of the 5' RACE reads with MiXCR, one entry per CDR3 protein. The sample lists 25,000 to 30,000 distinct CDR3 sequences; 3.3% were seen once. The sequenced sample was PBMCs. These receptors all stem from a woman in her twenties or thirties with multiple sclerosis. Both conserved end residues are part of each CDR3. The D gene is left open where the match is weak. Size is stated for part of the rows, as once, few or many counts, or as a class when the clone is expanded.

V	J	length	size	D	CDR3	DNA
TRBV5-1	TRBJ2-7	15	many	TRBD1	CASSSSGQGLDEQYF	TGCGCCAGCAGTAGTTCGGGACAGGGGTTGGACGAGCAGTACTTC
TRBV20-1	TRBJ2-7	14	-	-	CSASPPQRTQEQYF	TGCAGTGCTAGTCCGCCTCAACGGACCCAAGAGCAGTACTTC
TRBV7-7	TRBJ1-4	15	-	-	CASSLTTGFNEKLFF	TGTGCTAGCAGCTTAACCACAGGATTTAATGAAAAACTGTTTTTT
TRBV6-6	TRBJ2-7	14	many	TRBD1	CASSSGTGVAEQYF	TGTGCCAGCAGTTCCGGGACAGGGGTCGCAGAGCAGTACTTC
TRBV6-2/TRBV6-3	TRBJ2-7	16	many	TRBD2	CASMQFGLAGSYEQYF	TGTGCCAGCATGCAGTTTGGACTAGCGGGCTCCTACGAGCAGTACTTC
TRBV7-9	TRBJ2-7	11	many	-	CASSDGWEQYF	TGTGCCAGCAGTGACGGCTGGGAGCAGTACTTC
TRBV20-1	TRBJ1-1	16	few	-	CSANGQGLLMNTEAFF	TGCAGTGCTAATGGTCAGGGGCTATTGATGAACACTGAAGCTTTCTTT
TRBV7-2	TRBJ2-1	12	many	-	CASSKGAGKQFF	TGTGCCAGCAGCAAGGGAGCGGGTAAGCAGTTCTTC
TRBV2	TRBJ1-6	14	many	-	CASSTDRYRSPLHF	TGTGCCAGCAGTACTGACAGGTATCGCTCACCCCTCCACTTT
TRBV20-1	TRBJ1-1	13	many	TRBD1	CSARRPGTAEAFF	TGCAGTGCTAGAAGGCCAGGGACAGCTGAAGCTTTCTTT
TRBV18	TRBJ2-7	13	many	TRBD1	CASSPGQVDEQYF	TGTGCCAGCTCACCGGGACAGGTCGACGAGCAGTACTTC
TRBV12-3/TRBV12-4	TRBJ2-7	16	many	TRBD1	CASSPGQGPSSYEQYF	TGTGCCAGCAGCCCCGGACAGGGGCCTAGCTCCTACGAGCAGTACTTC
TRBV7-2	TRBJ2-7	15	many	TRBD1	CASSPQGAGAYEQYF	TGTGCCAGCAGCCCACAGGGGGCGGGGGCATACGAGCAGTACTTC